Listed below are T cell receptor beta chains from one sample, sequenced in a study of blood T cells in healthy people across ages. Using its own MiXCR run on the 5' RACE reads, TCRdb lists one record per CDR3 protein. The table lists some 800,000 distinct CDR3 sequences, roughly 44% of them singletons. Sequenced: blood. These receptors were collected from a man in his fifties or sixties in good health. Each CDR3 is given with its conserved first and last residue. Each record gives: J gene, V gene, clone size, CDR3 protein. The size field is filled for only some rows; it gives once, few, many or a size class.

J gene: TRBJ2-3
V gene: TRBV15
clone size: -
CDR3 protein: CATSEQLAVSTDTQYF

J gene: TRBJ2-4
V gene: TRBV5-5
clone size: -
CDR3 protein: CASSFDRVAKNIQYF

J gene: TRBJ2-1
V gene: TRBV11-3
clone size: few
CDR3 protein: CASSPGPWDEQFF

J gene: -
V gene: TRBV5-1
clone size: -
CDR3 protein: CASSTYHEQYF

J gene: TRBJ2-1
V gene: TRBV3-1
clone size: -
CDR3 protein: CASSHSGGAYNEQFF

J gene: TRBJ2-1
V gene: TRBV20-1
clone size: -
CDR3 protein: CSASRAALVEQFF

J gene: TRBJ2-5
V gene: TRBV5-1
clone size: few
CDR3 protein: CASSLVSDQETQYF

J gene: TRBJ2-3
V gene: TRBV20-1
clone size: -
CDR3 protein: CSARDRPSGGTDTQYF

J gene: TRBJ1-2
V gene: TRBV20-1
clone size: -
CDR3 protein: CSAKHRDRGLGYTF

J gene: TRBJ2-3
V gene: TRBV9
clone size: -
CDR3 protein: CASSPPSPGNTQYF

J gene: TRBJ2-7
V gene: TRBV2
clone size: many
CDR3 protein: CASKRDRVTYEQYF

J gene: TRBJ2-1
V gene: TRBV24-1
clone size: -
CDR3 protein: CATSEPGTVNEQFF

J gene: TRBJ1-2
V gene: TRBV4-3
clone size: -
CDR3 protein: CASSQDSGIKGGYTF

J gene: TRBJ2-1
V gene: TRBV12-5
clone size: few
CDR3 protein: CASGLVPYTPIRDGHYNEQFF

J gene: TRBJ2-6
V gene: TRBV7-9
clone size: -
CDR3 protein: CASSQKAEKTSGANVLTF

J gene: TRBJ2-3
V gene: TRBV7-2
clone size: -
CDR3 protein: CASRGQFSADTQYF

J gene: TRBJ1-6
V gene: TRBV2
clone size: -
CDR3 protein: CASSVRRSDNAPLHF

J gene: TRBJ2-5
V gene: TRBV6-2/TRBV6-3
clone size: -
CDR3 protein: CASSRRQGFWEETQYF

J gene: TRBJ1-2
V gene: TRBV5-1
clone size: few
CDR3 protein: CASSWDRADYGYTF

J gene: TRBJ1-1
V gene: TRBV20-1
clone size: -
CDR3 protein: CSARPPSTTEAFF

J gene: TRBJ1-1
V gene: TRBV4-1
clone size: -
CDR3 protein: CASSLQQGGSTEAFF

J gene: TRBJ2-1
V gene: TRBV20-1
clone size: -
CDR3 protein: CSARDEKAGGRNEQFF

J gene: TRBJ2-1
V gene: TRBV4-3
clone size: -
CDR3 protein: CASSQDRGASTVYNEQFF

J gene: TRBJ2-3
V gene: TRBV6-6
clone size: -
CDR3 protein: CAAGGAADTQYF

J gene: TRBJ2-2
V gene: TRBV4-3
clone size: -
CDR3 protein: CASSQDFNTGELFF

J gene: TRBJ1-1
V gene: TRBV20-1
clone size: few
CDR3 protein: CSVTFPAKNTEAFF

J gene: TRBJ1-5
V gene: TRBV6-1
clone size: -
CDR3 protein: CTSSTDRNQPQHF

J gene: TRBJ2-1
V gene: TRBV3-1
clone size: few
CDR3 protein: CASSQGVSSYNEQFF

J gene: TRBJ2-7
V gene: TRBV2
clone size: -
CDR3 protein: CASSQRQAYEQYF

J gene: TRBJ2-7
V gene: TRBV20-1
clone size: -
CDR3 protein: CSAPPGIAYEQYF

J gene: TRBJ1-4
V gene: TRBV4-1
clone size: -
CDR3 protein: CASSQPREGVRNEKLFF

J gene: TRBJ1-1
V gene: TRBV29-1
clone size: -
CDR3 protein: CSVNGQGNTEAFF

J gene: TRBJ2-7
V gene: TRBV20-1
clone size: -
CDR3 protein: CSASGGGESVTSYEQYF

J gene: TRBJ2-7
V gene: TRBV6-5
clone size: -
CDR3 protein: CASSPAGGSSYEQYF

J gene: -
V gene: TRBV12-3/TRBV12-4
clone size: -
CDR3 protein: CASSSQGSQPQYF

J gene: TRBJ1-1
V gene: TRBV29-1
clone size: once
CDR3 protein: CSVEDPATSPEAFF

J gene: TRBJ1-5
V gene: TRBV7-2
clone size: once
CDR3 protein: CASSSLSGFGQPQHF

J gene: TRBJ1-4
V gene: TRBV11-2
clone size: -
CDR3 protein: CASSLRAGSNEKLFF

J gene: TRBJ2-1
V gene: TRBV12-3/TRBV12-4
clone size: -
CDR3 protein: CASSAPGEQFF

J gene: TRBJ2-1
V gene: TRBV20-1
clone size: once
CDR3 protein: CSARDPLAGDYNERYF

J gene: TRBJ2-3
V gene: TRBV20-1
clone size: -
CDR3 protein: CSAREERGLKTDTQYF

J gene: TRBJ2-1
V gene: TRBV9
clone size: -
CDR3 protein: CASSTSTGYNEQFF

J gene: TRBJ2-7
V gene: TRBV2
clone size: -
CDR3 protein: CASSEYWAGTYEQYF

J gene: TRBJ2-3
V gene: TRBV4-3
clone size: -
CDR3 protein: CASSQAPQGADTDTQYF

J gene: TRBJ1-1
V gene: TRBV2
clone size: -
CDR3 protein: CASTIPNTEAFF

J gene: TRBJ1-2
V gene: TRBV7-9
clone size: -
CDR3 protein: CASSNAGTGDGYTF

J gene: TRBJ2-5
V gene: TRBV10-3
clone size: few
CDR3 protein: CATRGQEGETQYF

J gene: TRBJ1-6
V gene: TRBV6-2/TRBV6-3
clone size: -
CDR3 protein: CASSSTGAPAPLHF

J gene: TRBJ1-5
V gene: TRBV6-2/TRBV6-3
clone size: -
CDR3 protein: CASRDGQGFDQPQHF